The 17 T cell receptor beta chains presented below share a single source sample, sequenced in a study of CD8+ T cells in alopecia areata (dated by TCRdb to 2017 to 2018). Read against the paper, the sample's time point label means: about 25 weeks on oral tofacitinib. According to the study, the label for this sample's treatment or condition signals: oral pan-JAK inhibitor, 5-10 mg twice daily. To prepare the library, the immunoSEQ multiplex PCR assay was applied. For TCR sequencing, RNA was extracted from every sample and reverse transcribed into cDNA to serve as template. TCRdb's version of the immuneACCESS table is confined to in-frame rearrangements and falls short of the full clone set. An unresolved V gene accounts for under half of the shortfall where checked; the remainder is of unknown origin. This sample comprises 270,000 or so clones, nearly 60% of them detected only once. Together, the top ten hold approximately 1.8% of the sample.

Sequencing used CD4+ T cells sorted from blood, obtained at week 24, from a patient treated with tofacitinib. These receptors were obtained from a human donor with alopecia areata.

The count of this clone is one. The chain carries TRBV27 and TRBJ1-6, with 7 bases matching TRBD1. V shed 2 bases, J shed 9 bases, and the junction held 7 bases outside the gene matches. The CDR3 sequence is 15 residues long. Germline CDR1 and CDR2: MNHEY and SMNVEV (reference sequence). The CDR3 region is CASSLQGGYGSPLHF. CDR3 nucleotide sequence: TGTGCCAGCAGTTTACAGGGGGGATACGGTTCACCCCTCCACTTT.

The rearrangement links TRBV29-1 to TRBJ1-1; D unclear. Germline CDR1 reads SQVTM; CDR2 reads ANQGSEA. The V end lost 3 bases, the J end lost 3 bases, and 8 bases lay between the germline ends. The length of the CDR3 is 12 residues. The CDR3 nucleotides read TGCAGCGTTGAGAACAGTCACACTGAAGCTTTCTTT. It encodes CSVENSHTEAFF.

The V and J genes are TRBV30 and TRBJ2-7; 7 positions agree with TRBD1. Germline V lookup: CDR1 GTSNPN, CDR2 SVGIG (reference sequence). CDR3 length: 12 amino acids. Trimming took 3 bases from V and 5 from J; bases not matched to a gene: 4. CDR3 protein: CAWRETGDEQYF. The DNA for the CDR3 is TGTGCCTGGAGGGAAACAGGGGACGAGCAGTACTTC.

V and J are TRBV30 and TRBJ1-6, with D unresolved. This CDR3 is built from 13 residues. Germline CDR1 reads GTSNPN; CDR2 reads SVGIG (reference sequence). V lost 0 bases, J lost 14 bases, and 14 bases lay in between. This chain's CDR3 is CAWSVEAQESLHF. Here the CDR3 DNA reads TGTGCCTGGAGTGTCGAGGCTCAAGAGTCCCTCCACTTT. Together with reference TRBV30 and TRBJ1-6, the CDR3 gives the full variable domain: SQTIHQWPATLVQPVGSPLSLECTVEGTSNPNLYWYRQAAGRGLQLLFYSVGIGQISSEVPQNLSASRPQDRQFILSSKKLLLSDSGFYLCAWSVEAQESLHFGNGTRLTVT.

The chain recombines TRBV9 with TRBJ2-1; possible D gene TRBD2, 6 bases. Trimming removed 0 bases at V and 8 bases at J, with 15 bases between. This CDR3 has 15 residues. The germline V gene encodes CDR1 SGDLS and CDR2 YYNGEE. This CDR3 is CASSVEAGLADEQFF. DNA of the CDR3: TGTGCCAGCAGCGTAGAGGCGGGGCTTGCGGATGAGCAGTTCTTC.

This rearrangement joins TRBV20-1 to TRBJ2-5; D call uncertain. V lost 3 bases, J lost 7 bases, and 9 bases lay in between. Germline V lookup: CDR1 DFQATT, CDR2 SNEGSKA (reference sequence). The CDR3 runs to 11 residues. DNA for the CDR3: TGCAGTGCTAGTCCGGTTGGGACCCAGTACTTC. It codes for CSASPVGTQYF.

This clone has ten or more counts. The genes are TRBV5-4 and TRBJ2-7; 7 bases are a match to TRBD1. The CDR3 runs to 14 residues. V shed 4 bases, J shed 7 bases, and the junction held 11 bases outside the gene matches. CDR1 SGHNT and CDR2 YYREEE come from the germline V gene (reference sequence). CDR3 protein: CASSPGDSLREQYF. DNA for the CDR3: TGTGCCAGCAGCCCCGGGGACAGCCTCAGGGAGCAGTACTTC.

The J gene is TRBJ2-3, the V gene TRBV6-5; tentative D call: TRBD2 (6 bases). Germline CDR1 MNHEY, CDR2 SVGAGI. Trimming took off 0 bases at V and 5 bases at J, with 12 bases between the two ends. The CDR3 runs 15 residues. The CDR3 sequence is CASSYSGLEGDTQYF. CDR3 in DNA: TGTGCCAGCAGTTACTCGGGACTCGAGGGAGATACGCAGTATTTT.

V usage is TRBV19 and J usage is TRBJ2-3, with D perhaps TRBD1 (6 bases). Germline V lookup: CDR1 LNHDA, CDR2 SQIVND (reference sequence). This CDR3 comprises 16 residues. V lost 3 bases to trimming and J lost 1 base, with 14 bases between them. The CDR3 DNA reads as TGTGCCAGTAGTATTCCCCAGGGGTACGGCACAGATACGCAGTATTTT. Translated: CASSIPQGYGTDTQYF.

The chain couples TRBV5-4 to TRBJ2-5; D perhaps matches TRBD2 (7 bases). This CDR3 has 15 amino acids. Germline V CDR1 and CDR2: SGHNT, YYREEE (reference sequence). V lost 4 bases and J 4 bases, leaving 17 bases between the germline ends. The CDR3 DNA reads TGTGCCAGCAGCCCGGGGGGCCGGGGACGAGAGACCCAGTACTTC. This translates into CASSPGGRGRETQYF. Combining the CDR3 with reference TRBV5-4 and TRBJ2-5 gives the whole variable domain ETGVTQSPTHLIKTRGQQVTLRCSSQSGHNTVSWYQQALGQGPQFIFQYYREEENGRGNFPPRFSGLQFPNYSSELNVNALELDDSALYLCASSPGGRGRETQYFGPGTRLLVL.

This sequence joins TRBV5-4 and TRBJ1-1, with D uncertain. The V end was cut by 4 bases, the J end by 1 base, with 11 bases between. CDR3 length: 14 residues. CDR1 and CDR2 (germline): SGHNT, YYREEE (reference sequence). Written as DNA, the CDR3 is TGTGCCAGCAGCCGTGGTACTCGGAACACTGAAGCTTTCTTT. Translation gives CASSRGTRNTEAFF.

The chain's CDR3 is CASSYVDMNTEAFF. Written as DNA, the CDR3 is TGTGCCAGCAGTTACGTGGACATGAACACTGAAGCTTTCTTT. The rearrangement joins TRBV6-5 to TRBJ1-1; TRBD1 is a possible D gene (5 bases). Per germline, CDR1 MNHEY and CDR2 SVGAGI. Trimming removed 2 bases at V and 0 bases at J, with 7 bases between. This CDR3 comprises 14 residues.

The table lists this clone with many counts. The V call is TRBV6-6, the J call TRBJ1-4; weak D call: TRBD1 (5 bases). The CDR3 loop spans 14 amino acids. CDR1 and CDR2 from the germline V gene are MNHNY and SVGAGI (reference sequence). The V gene lost 8 bases and the J gene lost 7 bases, with 17 bases spanning the gap. CDR3 residues: CASRFRSGGEKLFF. The CDR3 coding sequence is TGTGCCAGCCGTTTTCGATCCGGGGGTGAAAAACTGTTTTTT.

J is TRBJ2-7 and V is TRBV5-1; D assignment may be TRBD1 or TRBD2 (5 bases each). The length of the CDR3 is 13 residues. Germline V gene sequence: CDR1 SGHRS, CDR2 YFSETQ. V was pared by 3 bases and J by 6 bases, with 13 bases between. The DNA of the CDR3 is TGCGCCAGCAGCTGGGGACGAGGCTCCGAGCAGTACTTC. Translated, it gives CASSWGRGSEQYF. Variable domain in full (rest from reference TRBV5-1 and TRBJ2-7): KAGVTQTPRYLIKTRGQQVTLSCSPISGHRSVSWYQQTPGQGLQFLFEYFSETQRNKGNFPGRFSGRQFSNSRSEMNVSTLELGDSALYLCASSWGRGSEQYFGPGTRLTVT.

The chain has TRBV27 and TRBJ1-1; tentatively, D is TRBD1 (6 bases). Germline V gene sequence: CDR1 MNHEY, CDR2 SMNVEV (reference sequence). Trimming removed 0 bases from V and 1 base from J, with 12 bases in between. The CDR3 length is 16 residues. The CDR3 here is CASSLSGGRGNTEAFF. CDR3 coding DNA: TGTGCCAGCAGTTTATCCGGGGGCCGGGGGAACACTGAAGCTTTCTTT.

The chain combines TRBV5-4 with TRBJ2-1, with a weak D call TRBD2 (6 bases). V lost 4 bases to trimming and J lost 7 bases, with 21 bases between them. This CDR3 region has 16 residues. From germline, CDR1 is SGHNT and CDR2 YYREEE (reference sequence). The CDR3 loop is CASSRDSLALGNEQFF. The CDR3 bases are TGTGCCAGCAGCCGGGACTCCTTGGCCCTGGGAAATGAGCAGTTCTTC.

This sequence joins TRBV6-6 and TRBJ2-3, with D maybe TRBD1 (6 bases). This CDR3 has 14 amino acids. V lost 6 bases and J lost 1, with 11 bases in between. Per germline, CDR1 MNHNY and CDR2 SVGAGI (reference sequence). CDR3 region: CASSQGLGTDTQYF. CDR3 DNA: TGTGCCAGCAGCCAGGGGCTAGGCACAGATACGCAGTATTTT.